These 27 T cell receptor beta chains share one sample of origin, sequenced in a study of early T cells in non-severe SARS-CoV-2 infection. A single record per CDR3 protein comes from TCRdb applying MiXCR to the 5' RACE reads. The table shows tens of thousands of distinct CDR3 sequences, with approximately 9.7% occurring only once. Sequenced sample: whole blood. The receptors derive from an adult who was a healthcare worker with PCR-confirmed SARS-CoV-2 infection or an uninfected control (not recorded which).

V and J are TRBV6-5 and TRBJ2-1; 8 bases are a match to TRBD2. Germline lookup yields CDR1 MNHEY and CDR2 SVGAGI. This CDR3 has 15 amino acids. The junction had 8 bases not matched to a gene; V was cut back by 5 bases and J by 5 bases. The CDR3 reads CASSLHRGGNNEQFF. The DNA of the CDR3 is TGTGCCAGCAGTCTCCACCGGGGGGGGAACAATGAGCAGTTCTTC.

This clonotype showed up just a few times. In DNA form, the CDR3 reads TGTGCCAGCTCACCAATTGTGGCAGAACACACCTTC. It encodes CASSPIVAEHTF. The chain has TRBV18 and TRBJ1-2; D is uncertain. V was cut by 2 bases and J by 12 bases, with 13 bases left in between. Germline V lookup: CDR1 KGHSH, CDR2 LQKENI. The CDR3 contains 12 residues.

This clonotype was counted only a few times. V usage is TRBV7-9 and J usage is TRBJ1-3, with D unresolved. In germline, CDR1 is SEHNR, CDR2 FQNEAQ (reference sequence). This CDR3 spans 15 amino acids. With 3 bases removed from V and 2 bases from J, the gap between germline ends came to 11 bases. The CDR3 nucleotides are TGTGCCAGCAGCTTGCGGGGAGAGCCTGGAAACACCATATATTTT. It codes for CASSLRGEPGNTIYF.

The CDR3 sequence is CATRQTGSGETQYF. For the CDR3, the DNA is TGTGCCACTAGACAGACAGGGAGTGGAGAGACCCAGTACTTC. The chain uses TRBV19 and TRBJ2-5; 7 positions agree with TRBD1. The junction had 12 bases not matched to a gene; V was cut back by 10 bases and J by 4 bases. The CDR3 spans 14 residues. CDR1 LNHDA and CDR2 SQIVND come from the germline V gene (reference sequence).

The rearrangement links TRBV27 to TRBJ2-7; D is perhaps TRBD1 (5 bases). V was cut by 4 bases and J by 4 bases, with 17 bases left in between. Germline CDR1 MNHEY, CDR2 SMNVEV (reference sequence). The CDR3 totals 15 residues. The CDR3 loop reads CASSSRKGVTYEQYF. The CDR3 DNA reads TGTGCCAGCAGTTCCCGAAAAGGGGTGACATACGAGCAGTACTTC.

In its sample, this clonotype was seen a few times. This chain uses TRBV7-6 with TRBJ2-5; 7 bases line up with TRBD1. With 5 bases clipped from V and 5 bases from J, the junction kept 17 bases outside the gene matches. The CDR3 contains 17 residues. Looked up from germline, CDR1 is SGHVS and CDR2 is FNYEAQ. CDR3: CASSAGGLGRSSETQYF. CDR3 in DNA: TGTGCCAGCAGCGCAGGGGGTTTGGGACGGTCGTCGGAGACCCAGTACTTC.

This clonotype was picked up a small number of times. The rearrangement uses TRBV2 and TRBJ1-5; 10 positions agree with TRBD1. V shed 4 bases and J 7 bases; nucleotides not matched to a gene: 7. The CDR3 is 15 residues long. CDR1 is SNHLY, CDR2 FYNNEI, per germline. The CDR3 loop reads CASSAPRTGGQPQHF. As DNA, the CDR3 is TGTGCCAGCAGTGCTCCAAGGACAGGGGGGCAGCCCCAGCATTTT.

This clonotype was detected a few times. This chain's CDR3 is CASSQVDSYEQYF. CDR3 sequence (DNA): TGCGCCAGCAGCCAAGTGGACAGTTACGAGCAGTACTTC. The chain uses TRBV4-1 and TRBJ2-7; TRBD1 might be the D (6 bases). Looked up from germline, CDR1 is MGHRA and CDR2 is YSYEKL. The ends were cut back, 1 base at V and 4 bases at J, with 8 bases in the middle. This CDR3 comprises 13 residues.

This clonotype appeared a few times. This chain uses TRBV3-1 with TRBJ2-7; D may be TRBD2 (5 bases). The CDR3 totals 14 residues. V was trimmed by 3 bases and J by 2 bases, leaving 11 bases between them. Germline CDR1 and CDR2: LGHDT and YNNKEL (reference sequence). The CDR3 protein is CASSHWRQAYEQYF. In DNA, the CDR3 is TGTGCCAGCAGCCACTGGAGGCAGGCCTACGAGCAGTACTTC.

This clonotype was found a few times. The J gene is TRBJ2-7, the V gene TRBV7-3; D is uncertain. The CDR3 has 12 amino acids. Germline values: CDR1 SGHTA, CDR2 FQGTGA. Trimming removed 5 bases from V and 3 bases from J, with 8 bases in between. Here the CDR3 DNA reads TGTGCCAGCAGCCCCCCTTACTACGAGCAGTACTTC. Its protein product is CASSPPYYEQYF.

This clonotype was seen many times. The V call is TRBV4-1, the J call TRBJ1-5; the D gene is possibly TRBD1 (5 bases). Trimming removed 0 bases from V and 6 bases from J, with 12 bases in between. CDR3 length: 15 amino acids. Per the germline V gene, CDR1 is MGHRA and CDR2 is YSYEKL. CDR3 residues: CASSQDGGRLQPQHF. The CDR3, as DNA: TGCGCCAGCAGCCAAGATGGGGGAAGGCTTCAGCCCCAGCATTTT.

This clonotype occurred a few times. This chain connects TRBV12-5 to TRBJ1-1; TRBD1 aligns across 9 bases. Germline V gene data show CDR1 as LGHNT and CDR2 as FRNRAP. Germline trimming cut 7 bases from V and 4 bases from J; bases unmatched to any gene: 10. The CDR3 length is 15 residues. This chain's CDR3 is CASAPQGATSTEAFF. Written as DNA, the CDR3 is TGTGCTAGTGCCCCACAGGGGGCAACGAGCACTGAAGCTTTCTTT. The full variable domain, in which reference TRBV12-5 and TRBJ1-1 provide the parts outside the CDR3, is DARVTQTPRHKVTEMGQEVTMRCQPILGHNTVFWYRQTMMQGLELLAYFRNRAPLDDSGMPKDRFSAEMPDATLATLKIQPSEPRDSAVYFCASAPQGATSTEAFFGQGTRLTVV.

This clonotype was counted between two and nine times. V and J are TRBV24-1 and TRBJ2-1; 9 positions agree with TRBD2. The germline CDR1 and CDR2 sequences are KGHDR and SFDVKD. The CDR3 totals 15 residues. With 3 bases clipped from V and 4 bases from J, the junction kept 3 bases outside the gene matches. This chain's CDR3 is CATSDSLAGYNEQFF. The CDR3 DNA reads TGTGCCACCAGTGATAGCCTAGCGGGATACAATGAGCAGTTCTTC.

This clonotype has only a few counts. CDR3 nucleotide sequence: TGTGCCAGTAGTATTTCGGGACAGAGCCAAGAGACCCAGTACTTC. Its translation: CASSISGQSQETQYF. V gene TRBV19 combines with J gene TRBJ2-5; 7 bases agree with TRBD1. This CDR3 contains 15 residues. CDR1 is LNHDA and CDR2 is SQIVND in the germline V gene (reference sequence). The ends lost 3 bases at V and 1 base at J; junction bases unmatched: 5.

In this sample, this clonotype turned up many times. This rearrangement joins TRBV7-9 to TRBJ1-2; D gene unclear. The germline V gene has CDR1 SEHNR and CDR2 FQNEAQ (reference sequence). The V end was cut by 1 base, the J end by 8 bases, with 14 bases between. The CDR3 consists of 14 residues. CDR3 in DNA: TGTGCCAGCAGCTTAGGGTCGGGTGCTAGCGGCTACACCTTC. Protein sequence: CASSLGSGASGYTF.

This clonotype has a single count. This chain connects TRBV7-9 to TRBJ2-5, with unresolved D. Germline V CDR1 and CDR2: SEHNR, FQNEAQ (reference sequence). Trimming stripped 4 bases from V and 5 bases from J, with 11 bases between. The CDR3 has 13 residues. DNA of the CDR3: TGTGCCAGCAGCTCGGGCCTGTGGGAGACCCAGTACTTC. Translating it yields CASSSGLWETQYF.

At least ten counts were recorded for this clonotype. The chain employs TRBV20-1 and TRBJ2-7; weak D call: TRBD1 (5 bases). This CDR3 contains 14 residues. V dropped 5 bases and J dropped 3 bases, with 17 bases sitting between them. The germline gives CDR1 DFQATT, CDR2 SNEGSKA (reference sequence). The CDR3 DNA follows: TGCAGTGCTTTAAGTGTGGGGCGCGGCTACGAGCAGTACTTC. Protein sequence: CSALSVGRGYEQYF.

This clonotype came up a few times. The V gene is TRBV12-3 or TRBV12-4, the J gene TRBJ1-1; unclear D gene. The V end lost 6 bases, the J end lost 2 bases, and 16 bases lay between the germline ends. The CDR3 loop spans 15 amino acids. The CDR3 region has the DNA TGTGCCAGCAGCCTCTCCTCTACTGCAAACACTGAAGCTTTCTTT. It yields the protein CASSLSSTANTEAFF.

At least ten counts were recorded for this clonotype. This chain uses TRBV2 with TRBJ2-1; the D is unclear. CDR1 is SNHLY and CDR2 is FYNNEI in the germline V gene. CDR3 length equals 13 residues. V was cut by 7 bases and J by 6 bases, with 13 bases left in between. DNA for the CDR3: TGTGCCAGCAACAAAGATCTTCCCAATGAGCAGTTCTTC. Amino acids: CASNKDLPNEQFF.

As to this clonotype: Given the absence of the conserved phenylalanine or tryptophan at the CDR3 end, a read error is likely. This chain joins TRBV11-2 and TRBJ2-5; 7 bases are shared with TRBD2. Trimming cost V 4 bases and J 5 bases; bases outside gene matches: 10. The V gene's germline CDR1 is SGHAT and CDR2 FQNNGV. CDR3 length: 15 residues. The CDR3 region has the DNA TGTGCCAGCAGCTCCGTGCGGGGGTATACGGAGACCCAGTACTCC. It yields the protein CASSSVRGYTETQYS.

There are many counts of this clonotype. J is TRBJ2-3 and V is TRBV20-1, with D unresolved. Germline V gene sequence: CDR1 DFQATT, CDR2 SNEGSKA (reference sequence). The CDR3 spans 11 residues. V shed 6 bases and J shed 6 bases, with 10 bases lying between them. CDR3 residues: CSARPVDTQYF. The CDR3 DNA sequence: TGCAGTGCCAGACCCGTGGATACGCAGTATTTT.

The table lists this clonotype with many counts. The chain joins TRBV2 to TRBJ2-4; D unclear. The CDR3 is 16 amino acids. Germline loops: CDR1 SNHLY, CDR2 FYNNEI. V lost 2 bases and J 0 bases, leaving 11 bases between the germline ends. Here the CDR3 reads CASSEPPSLAKNIQYF. DNA for the CDR3: TGTGCCAGCAGTGAACCCCCGTCCCTAGCCAAAAACATTCAGTACTTC.

This clonotype has only a few counts. The rearrangement uses TRBV29-1 and TRBJ1-1; 11 bases match TRBD1. Germline-derived CDR1 and CDR2 are SQVTM and ANQGSEA. The CDR3 has 13 residues. V shed 6 bases and J 4 bases; nucleotides not matched to a gene: 4. CDR3 region: CSVGQGGTTEAFF. Written as DNA, the CDR3 is TGCAGCGTGGGACAGGGGGGGACCACTGAAGCTTTCTTT.

This clonotype was seen a few times. The chain recombines TRBV13 with TRBJ1-3; 7 nucleotides align to TRBD1. The germline V gene encodes CDR1 PRHDT and CDR2 FYEKMQ (reference sequence). The CDR3 spans 13 residues. With V trimmed by 7 bases and J by 5 bases, 5 bases remained unmatched. The CDR3 region has the DNA TGTGCCAGCACGAGACAGGGAAGAAACACCATATATTTT. Encoded protein: CASTRQGRNTIYF.

V usage is TRBV7-9 and J usage is TRBJ1-1, with D uncertain. The V gene's germline CDR1 is SEHNR and CDR2 FQNEAQ (reference sequence). Trimming cost V 4 bases and J 5 bases, with 8 bases left between them. The CDR3 totals 12 residues. The CDR3 protein is CASSSGRTEAFF. CDR3 sequence (DNA): TGTGCCAGCAGCTCCGGGCGGACTGAAGCTTTCTTT. The complete variable domain, with remaining parts taken from reference TRBV7-9 and TRBJ1-1, reads DTGVSQNPRHKITKRGQNVTFRCDPISEHNRLYWYRQTLGQGPEFLTYFQNEAQLEKSRLLSDRFSAERPKGSFSTLEIQRTEQGDSAMYLCASSSGRTEAFFGQGTRLTVV.

There are many counts of this clonotype. V and J are TRBV30 and TRBJ2-7; D is unclear. The CDR3 contains 12 residues. CDR1 is GTSNPN and CDR2 is SVGIG in the germline V gene (reference sequence). The V gene lost 0 bases and the J gene lost 7 bases, with 10 bases spanning the gap. CDR3 nucleotides: TGTGCCTGGAGTGTACTCGAGGAAGAGCAGTACTTC. It codes for CAWSVLEEEQYF.

The chain carries TRBV15 and TRBJ2-2; D may be TRBD2 (6 bases). The V gene's germline CDR1 is LNHNV and CDR2 YYDKDF (reference sequence). This CDR3 comprises 14 residues. The V end was cut by 2 bases, the J end by 5 bases, with 9 bases between. The CDR3, as DNA: TGTGCCACCAGCAGACCGAGCGGGACCGGGGAGCTGTTTTTT. Protein: CATSRPSGTGELFF.